The source of this T cell receptor (beta chain) is a study of CD8 T cells in ankylosing spondylitis. A quantitative 5'-RACE method, one with molecular barcodes, was used to make TCR beta libraries. TCRdb re-called the 5' RACE reads with MiXCR, one entry per CDR3 protein. The profile shows approximately 250,000 distinct CDR3 sequences, 8% to 10% of them singletons. Comments on this clonotype: This may arise from a read error, as a much more abundant clone is one base away.

This TCR came from a female donor with ankylosing spondylitis or in good health (not recorded which). Sequencing was done on a sample of blood, either unsorted or a sorted T cell fraction (not recorded which).

The CDR3 DNA follows: TGTGCCAGCAACATTATAGGTCAGGGGGCCCCTATGAACACTGAAGCTTTCTTT. Its translation is CASNIIGQGAPMNTEAFF. The chain employs TRBV11-2 and TRBJ1-1; 8 positions agree with TRBD1. The J segment lost 0 bases and the V segment lost 7 bases, leaving 16 bases of the junction unmatched. The CDR3 totals 18 residues. The germline V gene encodes CDR1 SGHAT and CDR2 FQNNGV.